The 27 T cell receptor beta chains in this list originate from one sample, sequenced in a study of T cell responses to AZD1222 COVID-19 vaccine. Produced via immunoSEQ multiplex PCR; TCRdb's table is partial and in-frame only. The sample holds under 90,000 clones; 70% to 90% are singletons and the top ten take more than 9%. The sample in question was peripheral blood, obtained 28 days after the second AZD1222 dose. The receptors originated from an adult who received the AZD1222 COVID-19 vaccine.

V gene TRBV6-2 or TRBV6-3 combines with J gene TRBJ1-6; 8 bases align to TRBD1. This CDR3 comprises 18 residues. The germline gives CDR1 MNHEY, CDR2 SVGEGT. V lost 2 bases, J lost 3 bases, and 9 bases stayed unmatched. CDR3 region: CASSYPLDRAGYNSPLHF. In DNA, the CDR3 is TGTGCCAGCAGTTACCCCCTGGACAGGGCGGGCTATAATTCACCCCTCCACTTT.

The chain links TRBV5-5 to TRBJ1-1; D is ambiguous. V shed 2 bases and J shed 4 bases, with 12 bases lying between them. The CDR3 is made up of 14 amino acids. Per the germline V gene, CDR1 is SGHKS and CDR2 is YYEKEE (reference sequence). The chain's CDR3 is CASSFVGGSTEAFF. DNA of the CDR3: TGTGCCAGCAGCTTTGTAGGAGGGAGCACTGAAGCTTTCTTT.

The V call is TRBV4-1, the J call TRBJ2-7; no firm D call. This CDR3 has 11 amino acids. Trimming stripped 1 base from V and 6 bases from J, with 4 bases between. The germline V gene encodes CDR1 MGHRA and CDR2 YSYEKL. The CDR3 DNA reads as TGCGCCAGCAGCCAAGGTGTCGAGCAGTACTTC. It encodes CASSQGVEQYF.

The chain links TRBV5-5 to TRBJ2-2; no definite D call. From germline, CDR1 is SGHKS and CDR2 YYEKEE (reference sequence). The V end lost 1 base, the J end lost 2 bases, and 0 bases lay between the germline ends. This CDR3 has 12 residues. CDR3 nucleotides: TGTGCCAGCAGCTTGAACACCGGGGAGCTGTTTTTT. Its protein is CASSLNTGELFF.

The V and J genes are TRBV3-1 (or the pseudogene TRBV3-2) and TRBJ1-1; D is unclear. Germline-derived CDR1 and CDR2 are LGHDT and YNNKEL (reference sequence). The CDR3 is 14 amino acids. Trimming shortened V by 4 bases and J by 1 base, and 10 bases separated the two germline ends. The CDR3 coding sequence is TGTGCCAGCAGCCCAGGCCTGCCGAACACTGAAGCTTTCTTT. Protein product: CASSPGLPNTEAFF.

The chain combines TRBV27 with TRBJ1-5; D uncertain. The CDR3 is 15 residues long. From germline, CDR1 is MNHEY and CDR2 SMNVEV (reference sequence). Trimming took off 5 bases at V and 1 base at J, with 12 bases between the two ends. The CDR3 loop reads CASSPNSESNQPQHF. The CDR3, as DNA: TGTGCCAGCAGTCCGAATTCGGAAAGCAATCAGCCCCAGCATTTT.

The chain links TRBV6-5 to TRBJ2-5; D is perhaps TRBD2 (6 bases). CDR1 is MNHEY and CDR2 is SVGAGI in the germline V gene. The CDR3 spans 15 residues. Trimming shortened V by 5 bases and J by 2 bases, and 15 bases separated the two germline ends. The CDR3 region has the DNA TGTGCCAGCAGTCCTGGGGTTAGCGGACAAGAGACCCAGTACTTC. Amino acid sequence: CASSPGVSGQETQYF.

This sequence joins TRBV6-5 and TRBJ1-5, with TRBD1 matching 10 bases. After removal of 8 bases from V and 6 bases from J, the junction contained 4 bases not matched to a gene. Germline V gene lookup returns CDR1 MNHEY and CDR2 SVGAGI. The CDR3 totals 13 residues. Here the CDR3 DNA reads TGTGCCAGCCGGACAGGGGGTGGTCAGCCCCAGCATTTT. Protein: CASRTGGGQPQHF.

This sequence joins TRBV19 and TRBJ1-5; no definite D call. V lost 3 bases, J lost 2 bases, and 11 bases lay in between. The CDR3 contains 15 residues. Germline V gives CDR1 LNHDA, CDR2 SQIVND (reference sequence). For the CDR3, the DNA is TGTGCCAGTAGTATGGGTCAGAGGGGCAATCAGCCCCAGCATTTT. Its protein product is CASSMGQRGNQPQHF.

The gene calls are TRBV28 and TRBJ2-1; D perhaps matches TRBD2 (6 bases). V lost 7 bases, J lost 8 bases, and 21 bases lay in between. Germline values: CDR1 MDHEN, CDR2 SYDVKM. The CDR3 totals 15 residues. The CDR3 reads CASKTPLGRGDEQFF. In nucleotides, the CDR3 is TGTGCCAGCAAGACCCCTCTGGGGCGGGGCGATGAGCAGTTCTTC.

This CDR3 is CASSQVGTDYSNQPQHF. As DNA, the CDR3 is TGTGCCAGCAGCCAAGTCGGGACAGACTATAGCAATCAGCCCCAGCATTTT. This chain connects TRBV4-2 to TRBJ1-5, with 7 bases that match TRBD1. CDR3 length: 17 residues. Trimming removed 1 base from V and 0 bases from J; junction bases left unmatched: 6. Germline CDR1 reads LGHNA; CDR2 reads YNFKEQ.

This clone has a handful of counts. The chain couples TRBV29-1 to TRBJ2-7; tentative D call: TRBD1 (6 bases). Germline assignment: CDR1 SQVTM and CDR2 ANQGSEA. Trimming took off 8 bases at V and 2 bases at J, with 13 bases between the two ends. There are 12 residues in the CDR3. CDR3 region: CSRWAGAYEQYF. The CDR3 coding sequence is TGCAGCCGCTGGGCAGGGGCCTACGAGCAGTACTTC.

The chain recombines TRBV7-9 with TRBJ2-5, with D perhaps TRBD1 (5 bases). Deletions cut 5 bases from V and 2 bases from J, with 15 bases between. Germline V gene sequence: CDR1 SEHNR, CDR2 FQNEAQ (reference sequence). CDR3 length: 15 residues. CDR3 residues: CASSPGQGTQETQYF. CDR3 coding DNA: TGTGCCAGCAGCCCCGGGCAGGGAACACAAGAGACCCAGTACTTC.

The rearrangement uses TRBV9 and TRBJ2-7; a possible D gene is TRBD1 (6 bases). The CDR3 has 14 amino acids. The germline CDR1 and CDR2 sequences are SGDLS and YYNGEE. V lost 0 bases to trimming and J lost 2 bases, with 9 bases between them. The CDR3 nucleotides are TGTGCCAGCAGCGTAGGACCAGGGGCCTACGAGCAGTACTTC. Its protein is CASSVGPGAYEQYF.

The chain has TRBV6-5 and TRBJ2-7, with TRBD2 matching 11 bases. CDR1 is MNHEY and CDR2 is SVGAGI in the germline V gene. V shed 6 bases and J 9 bases; nucleotides not matched to a gene: 4. The length of the CDR3 is 12 residues. The chain's CDR3 is CASRTGTSGQYF. CDR3 bases: TGTGCCAGCAGGACCGGGACTAGCGGGCAGTACTTC.

V gene TRBV30 combines with J gene TRBJ2-7; D remains ambiguous. The germline V gene encodes CDR1 GTSNPN and CDR2 SVGIG (reference sequence). V gave up 0 bases and J gave up 6 bases, with 6 bases separating them. CDR3 length: 11 residues. The chain's CDR3 is CAWSVPGEQYF. As DNA, the CDR3 is TGTGCCTGGAGTGTCCCCGGCGAGCAGTACTTC.

The chain recombines TRBV6-1 with TRBJ1-6, with a weak D call TRBD1 (5 bases). V lost 7 bases and J 8 bases, leaving 15 bases between the germline ends. CDR1 and CDR2 (germline): MNHNS, SASEGT. The CDR3 spans 14 residues. As DNA, the CDR3 is TGTGCCAGCAAGGCTGGGGGAGAGGATTCACCCCTCCACTTT. It encodes CASKAGGEDSPLHF.

The chain employs TRBV13 and TRBJ1-1, with 11 bases fitting TRBD1. Germline CDR1 PRHDT, CDR2 FYEKMQ (reference sequence). This CDR3 is 16 amino acids long. With 7 bases clipped from V and 1 base from J, the junction kept 8 bases outside the gene matches. CDR3 loop: CASNLGQGASNTEAFF. In DNA, the CDR3 is TGTGCCAGCAACCTAGGACAGGGGGCTTCGAACACTGAAGCTTTCTTT.

This chain uses TRBV7-3 with TRBJ1-1; D gene unclear. The V gene's germline CDR1 is SGHTA and CDR2 FQGTGA. This CDR3 is 14 amino acids long. The V and J ends lost 5 bases and 0 bases respectively, with 10 bases between them. CDR3 sequence (DNA): TGTGCCAGCAGCCCCGGAGGGCTGAACACTGAAGCTTTCTTT. It translates to CASSPGGLNTEAFF.

This clone was recorded a few times. The chain recombines TRBV7-9 with TRBJ2-7; 11 bases are shared with TRBD2. V trimming: 6 bases; J trimming: 7 bases; junction bases outside the gene matches: 5. Germline V gene sequence: CDR1 SEHNR, CDR2 FQNEAQ (reference sequence). The CDR3 has 13 residues. For the CDR3, the DNA is TGTGCCAGCAGATTGACTAGCGGGGATGAGCAGTACTTC. The encoded protein is CASRLTSGDEQYF. Filled out from reference TRBV7-9 and TRBJ2-7, the complete variable domain reads DTGVSQNPRHKITKRGQNVTFRCDPISEHNRLYWYRQTLGQGPEFLTYFQNEAQLEKSRLLSDRFSAERPKGSFSTLEIQRTEQGDSAMYLCASRLTSGDEQYFGPGTRLTVT.

The J gene is TRBJ1-1, the V gene TRBV15; no definite D call. The CDR3 runs to 15 residues. Germline CDR1 LNHNV, CDR2 YYDKDF (reference sequence). Trimming removed 3 bases from V and 0 bases from J, with 11 bases in between. The CDR3 DNA follows: TGTGCCACCAGCAGGATGAAGGCGGTGAACACTGAAGCTTTCTTT. It encodes CATSRMKAVNTEAFF.

A single count supports this clone. The CDR3 region is CATSDGRTGGIYGYTF. The CDR3 bases are TGTGCCACCAGTGATGGGAGGACAGGGGGCATCTATGGCTACACCTTC. This sequence joins TRBV24-1 and TRBJ1-2, with 11 positions matching TRBD1. The CDR3 length is 16 residues. Germline V lookup: CDR1 KGHDR, CDR2 SFDVKD. V shed 3 bases, J shed 4 bases, and the junction held 6 bases outside the gene matches.

There are a few counts of this clone. The rearrangement uses TRBV10-2 and TRBJ2-1, with TRBD2 matching 7 bases. The CDR3 loop spans 15 amino acids. Germline trimming cut 0 bases from V and 3 bases from J; bases unmatched to any gene: 2. Looked up from germline, CDR1 is WSHSY and CDR2 is SAAADI. CDR3 residues: CASSESLAVYNEQFF. The CDR3 DNA reads TGCGCCAGCAGTGAGTCTCTAGCGGTCTACAATGAGCAGTTCTTC.

The chain is built from TRBV19 and TRBJ1-5; a weak D match, TRBD1 (6 bases). Trimming stripped 6 bases from V and 0 bases from J, with 12 bases between. The CDR3 length is 15 residues. Looked up from germline, CDR1 is LNHDA and CDR2 is SQIVND (reference sequence). As DNA, the CDR3 is TGTGCCAGTAGCCGGACAGTGGATAGCAATCAGCCCCAGCATTTT. It encodes CASSRTVDSNQPQHF.

This chain joins TRBV9 and TRBJ1-1, with D unresolved. From germline, CDR1 is SGDLS and CDR2 YYNGEE. This CDR3 is 14 amino acids long. The V end lost 0 bases, the J end lost 5 bases, and 11 bases lay between the germline ends. CDR3 nucleotide sequence: TGTGCCAGCAGCGTAGAACCGGGTTGGACTGAAGCTTTCTTT. Amino acids: CASSVEPGWTEAFF.

This clone has a handful of counts. The chain is built from TRBV7-2 and TRBJ2-2; 7 bases fit TRBD1. The CDR3 length is 16 residues. Germline CDR1 is SGHTA and CDR2 is FQGNSA. The V and J ends lost 5 bases and 6 bases, in that order; junction bases with no gene match: 12. The chain's CDR3 is CASSPMGLTGPGELFF. The DNA for the CDR3 is TGTGCCAGCAGCCCCATGGGTCTGACAGGGCCCGGGGAGCTGTTTTTT.

The chain uses TRBV2 and TRBJ1-1; 10 nucleotides align to TRBD1. J was trimmed by 6 bases and V by 3 bases; bases with no gene match: 7. Per the germline V gene, CDR1 is SNHLY and CDR2 is FYNNEI. This CDR3 is built from 15 residues. The CDR3, as DNA: TGTGCCAGCAGTGATTGGGACAGGGGAAGTCCTGAAGCTTTCTTT. Translating gives CASSDWDRGSPEAFF. Full variable domain (outside the CDR3, taken from reference TRBV2 and TRBJ1-1): EPEVTQTPSHQVTQMGQEVILRCVPISNHLYFYWYRQILGQKVEFLVSFYNNEISEKSEIFDDQFSVERPDGSNFTLKIRSTKLEDSAMYFCASSDWDRGSPEAFFGQGTRLTVV.